This T cell receptor (beta chain) was sequenced during a study of T-cell reconstitution after alpha-beta-depleted transplantation in children. This clonotype was detected ten times or more. The CDR3 runs 15 residues. V lost 2 bases and J lost 1; bases outside the gene matches: 5. Germline V gives CDR1 SGHRS, CDR2 YFSETQ. A library of TCRbeta sequences, prepared with unique molecular identifiers, was generated. TCRdb reprocessed the PCR reads with MiXCR, giving one entry per CDR3 protein. This sample has a few hundred thousand distinct CDR3 sequences, with around 8.9% found just once. V usage is TRBV5-1 and J usage is TRBJ2-5; TRBD1 matches 7 bases. The source is a human donor who donated a stem cell graft to a child with SCID. Sequenced here: PBMCs from the stem cell graft donor, sampled from the stem cell graft. The CDR3: CASSLFWTGQETQYF. Written as DNA, the CDR3 is TGCGCCAGCAGCTTATTTTGGACAGGCCAAGAGACCCAGTACTTC.